A single sample is the source of the 26 T cell receptor beta chains below, sequenced in a study of blood T cell repertoires in COVID-19. Libraries were prepared by immunoSEQ multiplex PCR; TCRdb keeps only in-frame clonotypes and omits some of them. This repertoire shows fewer than 80,000 clones, about four fifths found once; its top ten account for 5% to 5.5%. The sample was peripheral blood. All receptors derive from a human donor in a cohort sampled during active COVID-19.

The chain employs TRBV19 and TRBJ2-5; TRBD1 matches at 7 bases. The V gene's germline CDR1 is LNHDA and CDR2 SQIVND (reference sequence). V was clipped by 6 bases and J by 4 bases; unmatched bases: 8. The CDR3 is 14 residues long. The CDR3 protein is CASRSQGDAETQYF. The CDR3 DNA sequence: TGTGCCAGTAGATCCCAGGGGGACGCAGAGACCCAGTACTTC.

J is TRBJ1-6 and V is TRBV2; D remains ambiguous. In germline, CDR1 is SNHLY, CDR2 FYNNEI. Trimming pared 8 bases from V and 4 bases from J, leaving 15 bases between. This CDR3 comprises 15 residues. The CDR3 DNA is TGTGCCAGCGGGGAGAGGGTCGCTTATAATTCACCCCTCCACTTT. Encoded protein: CASGERVAYNSPLHF.

The chain couples TRBV2 to TRBJ2-2; D is unresolved. The V and J ends lost 1 base and 6 bases respectively, with 9 bases between them. This CDR3 has 14 amino acids. Per the germline V gene, CDR1 is SNHLY and CDR2 is FYNNEI. Written as DNA, the CDR3 is TGTGCCAGCAGTGAAGAAAGACTTCCCGGGGAGCTGTTTTTT. Translated, it gives CASSEERLPGELFF.

The chain couples TRBV5-5 to TRBJ1-4, with 9 bases aligning to TRBD1. The V and J ends lost 2 bases and 5 bases, in that order; junction bases with no gene match: 10. Germline V gene sequence: CDR1 SGHKS, CDR2 YYEKEE (reference sequence). This CDR3 has 17 amino acids. The CDR3, as DNA: TGTGCCAGCAGCTTTCTAGAGACCGGGACAGGGAATGAAAAACTGTTTTTT. Translation: CASSFLETGTGNEKLFF. The full variable domain, rest sourced from reference TRBV5-5 and TRBJ1-4, is DAGVTQSPTHLIKTRGQQVTLRCSPISGHKSVSWYQQVLGQGPQFIFQYYEKEERGRGNFPDRFSARQFPNYSSELNVNALLLGDSALYLCASSFLETGTGNEKLFFGSGTQLSVL.

This sequence joins TRBV5-1 and TRBJ1-1; D remains ambiguous. V was shortened by 1 base and J by 4 bases, with 14 bases between the two germline ends. This CDR3 contains 15 residues. Germline V gene data show CDR1 as SGHRS and CDR2 as YFSETQ. Here the CDR3 DNA reads TGCGCCAGCAGCTTGTATCCCTCGGGGAGCACTGAAGCTTTCTTT. It yields the protein CASSLYPSGSTEAFF.

This sequence joins TRBV27 and TRBJ1-4, with D possibly being TRBD1 (5 bases). CDR1 MNHEY and CDR2 SMNVEV come from the germline V gene (reference sequence). The CDR3 loop spans 14 amino acids. V gave up 5 bases and J gave up 8 bases, with 15 bases separating them. The CDR3 coding sequence is TGTGCCAGCAGTCTCGGACAAATTGGGGAAAAACTGTTTTTT. This translates into CASSLGQIGEKLFF.

This chain joins TRBV10-3 and TRBJ2-2; TRBD2 agrees at 11 bases. The V segment lost 6 bases and the J segment 3 bases; nucleotides outside the gene matches: 6. Looked up from germline, CDR1 is ENHRY and CDR2 is SYGVKD. This CDR3 is built from 16 residues. CDR3 in amino acids: CAISELAGADTGELFF. In nucleotides, the CDR3 is TGTGCCATCAGCGAACTAGCGGGGGCCGACACCGGGGAGCTGTTTTTT.

The chain carries TRBV5-1 and TRBJ2-5; TRBD1 matches at 7 bases. From germline, CDR1 is SGHRS and CDR2 YFSETQ. The CDR3 is 16 residues long. V gave up 3 bases and J gave up 4 bases; unmatched junction bases: 12. The CDR3 sequence: CASSWDSPYSGETQYF. DNA of the CDR3: TGCGCCAGCAGCTGGGACAGCCCCTACTCGGGAGAGACCCAGTACTTC.

Many counts were recorded for this clone. The chain joins TRBV29-1 to TRBJ2-7; tentatively, D is TRBD2 (6 bases). Trimming took 8 bases from V and 3 from J, leaving 20 bases between them. CDR1 is SQVTM, CDR2 ANQGSEA, per germline. CDR3 size: 14 residues. The CDR3 spells CSLLGGYSGYEQYF. The CDR3 bases are TGCAGCTTATTGGGAGGCTATTCGGGCTACGAGCAGTACTTC.

This clone has only one observation. The chain has TRBV11-3 and TRBJ2-2, with TRBD1 identical over 9 bases. Germline CDR1 is SGHNT and CDR2 is YENEEA. J lost 2 bases, V lost 1 base, and 2 bases had no gene match. The CDR3 extends over 16 amino acids. The CDR3 sequence: CASSLGTGDNTGELFF. CDR3 DNA: TGTGCCAGCAGCTTAGGGACAGGGGATAACACCGGGGAGCTGTTTTTT.

The chain employs TRBV30 and TRBJ1-1; D not certain. The length of the CDR3 is 14 residues. CDR1 GTSNPN and CDR2 SVGIG come from the germline V gene (reference sequence). The V gene lost 0 bases and the J gene lost 1 base, with 9 bases spanning the gap. CDR3 residues: CAWSVAARNTEAFF. The DNA for the CDR3 is TGTGCCTGGAGTGTAGCAGCTAGGAACACTGAAGCTTTCTTT.

CDR3 in amino acids: CASSYQGHGYTF. DNA for the CDR3: TGTGCCAGCAGTTACCAAGGACACGGCTACACCTTC. The gene calls are TRBV6-5 and TRBJ1-2; weak D call: TRBD1 (5 bases). V was clipped by 2 bases and J by 8 bases, with 9 bases between them. Germline CDR1 is MNHEY and CDR2 is SVGAGI. The CDR3 consists of 12 residues.

This rearrangement joins TRBV5-1 to TRBJ1-1, with 8 nucleotides matching TRBD1. Per the germline V gene, CDR1 is SGHRS and CDR2 is YFSETQ. The CDR3 consists of 15 residues. V dropped 4 bases and J dropped 4; count of bases not matched to a gene: 9. CDR3 loop: CASSKTDREGTEAFF. In DNA, the CDR3 is TGCGCCAGCAGCAAGACGGACAGGGAGGGCACTGAAGCTTTCTTT.

J is TRBJ2-3 and V is TRBV30; 8 nucleotides match TRBD1. V trimming: 5 bases; J trimming: 3 bases; junction bases outside the gene matches: 19. Germline V gene data show CDR1 as GTSNPN and CDR2 as SVGIG (reference sequence). CDR3 length equals 18 residues. CDR3 residues: CAWGSRMTGVGRTDTQYF. CDR3 DNA: TGTGCCTGGGGCTCAAGAATGACAGGGGTCGGAAGGACAGATACGCAGTATTTT. Full variable domain (missing parts from reference TRBV30 and TRBJ2-3): SQTIHQWPATLVQPVGSPLSLECTVEGTSNPNLYWYRQAAGRGLQLLFYSVGIGQISSEVPQNLSASRPQDRQFILSSKKLLLSDSGFYLCAWGSRMTGVGRTDTQYFGPGTRLTVL.

The count of this clone is one. The chain has TRBV5-1 and TRBJ2-7; TRBD2 matches 12 bases. Germline CDR1 reads SGHRS; CDR2 reads YFSETQ. The CDR3 has 17 residues. V shed 0 bases and J 2 bases; nucleotides not matched to a gene: 6. CDR3 protein: CASSLAPSGGATYEQYF. The DNA of the CDR3 is TGCGCCAGCAGCTTGGCCCCTAGCGGGGGGGCAACCTACGAGCAGTACTTC. The full variable domain, completed using reference TRBV5-1 and TRBJ2-7, is KAGVTQTPRYLIKTRGQQVTLSCSPISGHRSVSWYQQTPGQGLQFLFEYFSETQRNKGNFPGRFSGRQFSNSRSEMNVSTLELGDSALYLCASSLAPSGGATYEQYFGPGTRLTVT.

The rearrangement uses TRBV2 and TRBJ2-7; tentative D call: TRBD1 (5 bases). V dropped 7 bases and J dropped 4 bases, with 11 bases sitting between them. CDR3 length: 12 residues. Germline V gene sequence: CDR1 SNHLY, CDR2 FYNNEI. The CDR3, as DNA: TGTGCCAGCATGCGACAGTTATACGAGCAGTACTTC. As protein: CASMRQLYEQYF. Supplemented by reference TRBV2 and TRBJ2-7, the full variable domain reads EPEVTQTPSHQVTQMGQEVILRCVPISNHLYFYWYRQILGQKVEFLVSFYNNEISEKSEIFDDQFSVERPDGSNFTLKIRSTKLEDSAMYFCASMRQLYEQYFGPGTRLTVT.

This CDR3 is CASSLTGADNQPQHF. CDR3 sequence (DNA): TGTGCCAGCAGCCTGACAGGGGCGGACAATCAGCCCCAGCATTTT. The chain couples TRBV6-2 or TRBV6-3 to TRBJ1-5, with 8 bases matching TRBD1. J gave up 3 bases and V 6 bases, and 7 bases lay outside the gene matches. The CDR3 runs 15 residues. Germline lookup yields CDR1 MNHEY and CDR2 SVGEGT.

The chain couples TRBV7-9 to TRBJ2-6; TRBD1 matches 9 bases. Germline trimming cut 5 bases from V and 0 bases from J; bases unmatched to any gene: 8. The CDR3 spans 18 residues. Germline V gene data show CDR1 as SEHNR and CDR2 as FQNEAQ (reference sequence). The CDR3 loop reads CASSLKTGGASGANVLTF. The CDR3 DNA sequence: TGTGCCAGCAGCCTAAAGACAGGGGGAGCCTCTGGGGCCAACGTCCTGACTTTC.

The chain joins TRBV4-1 to TRBJ2-5, with TRBD2 identical over 8 bases. Trimming removed 0 bases from V and 2 bases from J; junction bases left unmatched: 2. This CDR3 region has 15 residues. Per germline, CDR1 MGHRA and CDR2 YSYEKL. CDR3 DNA: TGCGCCAGCAGCCAAGAGCGGGGGGAACAAGAGACCCAGTACTTC. This codes for CASSQERGEQETQYF.

This chain uses TRBV18 with TRBJ1-5, with D perhaps TRBD1 (6 bases). The germline CDR1 and CDR2 sequences are KGHSH and LQKENI. The V end was cut by 6 bases, the J end by 1 base, with 13 bases between. The CDR3 has 15 amino acids. The CDR3 sequence is CASSPTGISNQPQHF. CDR3 nucleotide sequence: TGTGCCAGCTCCCCGACAGGAATAAGCAATCAGCCCCAGCATTTT.

The chain employs TRBV7-9 and TRBJ1-2; D is undetermined. Germline CDR1 is SEHNR and CDR2 is FQNEAQ (reference sequence). CDR3 length equals 12 residues. The V and J ends lost 1 base and 7 bases respectively, with 7 bases between them. The CDR3 is CASSLDSRGYTF. The CDR3 DNA sequence: TGTGCCAGCAGCTTAGACAGCCGTGGCTACACCTTC.

This clone has a single count. The J gene is TRBJ2-1, the V gene TRBV6-1; D is perhaps TRBD2 (6 bases). Trimming pared 0 bases from V and 2 bases from J, leaving 8 bases between. Per the germline V gene, CDR1 is MNHNS and CDR2 is SASEGT. This CDR3 has 15 amino acids. The CDR3 DNA sequence: TGTGCCAGCAGTGAAGCGTCGGGAGCCTACAATGAGCAGTTCTTC. Translated, it gives CASSEASGAYNEQFF.

This clone was detected once. The rearrangement links TRBV2 to TRBJ1-5; possible D gene TRBD1, 5 bases. The CDR3 has 12 amino acids. Germline CDR1 SNHLY, CDR2 FYNNEI. The ends were cut back, 2 bases at V and 6 bases at J, with 5 bases in the middle. DNA for the CDR3: TGTGCCAGCAGTGAAAGGGGTCAGCCCCAGCATTTT. It is translated as CASSERGQPQHF.

This chain joins TRBV24-1 and TRBJ2-1; D uncertain. The CDR3 extends over 12 amino acids. The germline V gene has CDR1 KGHDR and CDR2 SFDVKD. The V gene lost 0 bases and the J gene lost 9 bases, with 5 bases spanning the gap. CDR3 sequence (DNA): TGTGCCACCAGTGATTTGCGTCGTGAGCAGTTCTTC. This sequence encodes CATSDLRREQFF.

The V call is TRBV28, the J call TRBJ2-3; 8 bases are shared with TRBD2. This CDR3 has 14 amino acids. Germline loops: CDR1 MDHEN, CDR2 SYDVKM. J gave up 6 bases and V 5 bases, and 7 bases lay outside the gene matches. CDR3 DNA sequence: TGTGCCAGCAGTGTCGCGGGGGGAGAGGATACGCAGTATTTT. Translation gives CASSVAGGEDTQYF.

This chain links TRBV6-5 with TRBJ1-6; 9 bases map to TRBD1. Germline CDR1 reads MNHEY; CDR2 reads SVGAGI. The CDR3 sequence is 15 residues long. The V gene end was trimmed by 4 bases and the J gene end by 7 bases; junction bases not matched to a gene: 5. In DNA form, the CDR3 reads TGTGCCAGCAGTTTGGGACAGGGAGGCAATTCACCCCTCCACTTT. Its translation is CASSLGQGGNSPLHF.